This TCR beta chain came from a study of blood T cell repertoires in COVID-19. Looking at the study overall: The study drew acute and convalescent COVID-19 samples from the United States, Italy and Spain. PBMCs, B-cell-depleted T cells, or T cells were the source of the cDNA or gDNA that made up the material.

As handled by the study authors: Estimation of nucleated cell counts was performed using reference gene primer amplification. Some clones are missing from TCRdb's copy, which holds only in-frame ones; the method was immunoSEQ multiplex PCR. V, J and clone size are taken as reported in that table, and D and trimming were inferred from the DNA itself. The repertoire includes some 150,000 clones, 87% of them detected once, and 1% to 1.5% sits in the top ten. Germline V gives CDR1 MNHEY, CDR2 SMNVEV (reference sequence). V was clipped by 5 bases and J by 6 bases; unmatched bases: 4. The CDR3 length is 13 residues.

Material: PBMCs or T cells enriched from blood (not recorded which). The rearrangement joins TRBV27 to TRBJ2-3, with TRBD2 matching over 8 bases. The TCR sequence derives from a human donor with acute COVID-19. The donor label of this sample is uncertain. The CDR3 DNA reads as TGTGCCAGCAGTCCCCGGGGGGGCGATACGCAGTATTTT. This translates into CASSPRGGDTQYF.